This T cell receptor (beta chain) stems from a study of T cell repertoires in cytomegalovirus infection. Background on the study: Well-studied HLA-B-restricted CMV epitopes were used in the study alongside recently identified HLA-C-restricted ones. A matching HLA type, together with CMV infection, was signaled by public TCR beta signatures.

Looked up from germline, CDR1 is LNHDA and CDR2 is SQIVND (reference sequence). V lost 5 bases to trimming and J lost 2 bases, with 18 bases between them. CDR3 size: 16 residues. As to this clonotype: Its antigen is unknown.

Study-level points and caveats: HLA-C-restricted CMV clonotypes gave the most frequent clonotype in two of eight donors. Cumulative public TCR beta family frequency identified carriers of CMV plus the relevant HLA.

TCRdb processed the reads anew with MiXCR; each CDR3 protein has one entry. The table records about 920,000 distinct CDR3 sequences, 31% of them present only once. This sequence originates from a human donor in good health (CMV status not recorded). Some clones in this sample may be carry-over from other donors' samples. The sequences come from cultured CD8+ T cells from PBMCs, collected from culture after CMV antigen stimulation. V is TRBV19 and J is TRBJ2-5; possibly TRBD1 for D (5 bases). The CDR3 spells CASSSQSLGPQETQYF. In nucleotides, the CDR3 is TGTGCCAGTAGTTCCCAATCCCTGGGGCCGCAAGAGACCCAGTACTTC. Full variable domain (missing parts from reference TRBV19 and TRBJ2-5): DGGITQSPKYLFRKEGQNVTLSCEQNLNHDAMYWYRQDPGQGLRLIYYSQIVNDFQKGDIAEGYSVSREKKESFPLTVTSAQKNPTAFYLCASSSQSLGPQETQYFGPGTRLLVL.